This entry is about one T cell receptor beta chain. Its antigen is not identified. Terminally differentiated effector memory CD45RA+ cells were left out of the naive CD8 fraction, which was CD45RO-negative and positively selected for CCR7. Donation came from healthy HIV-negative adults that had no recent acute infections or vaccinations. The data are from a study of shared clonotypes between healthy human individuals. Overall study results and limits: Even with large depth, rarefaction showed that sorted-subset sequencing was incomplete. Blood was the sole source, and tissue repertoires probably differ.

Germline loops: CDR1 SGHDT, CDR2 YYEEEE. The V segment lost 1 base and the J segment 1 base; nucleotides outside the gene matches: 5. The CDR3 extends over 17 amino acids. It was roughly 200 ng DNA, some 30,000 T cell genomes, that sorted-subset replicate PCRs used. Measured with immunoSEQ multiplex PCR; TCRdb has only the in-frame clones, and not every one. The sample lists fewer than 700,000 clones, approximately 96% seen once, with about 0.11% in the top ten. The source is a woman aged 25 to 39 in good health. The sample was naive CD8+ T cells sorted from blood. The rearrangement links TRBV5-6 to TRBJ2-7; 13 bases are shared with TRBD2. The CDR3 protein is CASSLWTSGRKSYEQYF. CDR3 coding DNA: TGTGCCAGCAGCTTGTGGACTAGCGGGAGAAAATCCTACGAGCAGTACTTC.